Below, 18 T cell receptor beta chains from the same sample are listed, as sequenced in a study of cytomegalovirus exposure and HLA in healthy donors. PCR primers comprised 60 Vbeta and 13 Jbeta primers. Assay: immunoSEQ multiplex PCR; the TCRdb copy retains only in-frame clones and omits some. The profile shows about 250,000 clones, roughly two thirds of them singletons. The sequencing sample was made of PBMCs. These receptors came from a female donor in good health and CMV-seronegative.

This clone was observed once. The V call is TRBV2, the J call TRBJ1-1; perhaps TRBD1 as D (5 bases). The germline V gene has CDR1 SNHLY and CDR2 FYNNEI. The CDR3 contains 15 residues. Trimming took 0 bases from V and 0 from J, leaving 8 bases between them. CDR3 amino acids: CASSEARGMNTEAFF. In nucleotides, the CDR3 is TGTGCCAGCAGTGAAGCGCGGGGCATGAACACTGAAGCTTTCTTT.

This chain connects TRBV27 to TRBJ2-2; 9 bases match TRBD2. V lost 8 bases and J lost 5; bases outside the gene matches: 12. Looked up from germline, CDR1 is MNHEY and CDR2 is SMNVEV (reference sequence). The CDR3 covers 16 residues. The CDR3 region is CASHLGGRAKTGELFF. CDR3 bases: TGTGCCAGCCATTTAGGCGGGAGGGCCAAAACCGGGGAGCTGTTTTTT.

The chain employs TRBV29-1 and TRBJ2-1, with 11 nucleotides matching TRBD1. Germline CDR1 SQVTM, CDR2 ANQGSEA. The CDR3 spans 12 residues. The V and J ends lost 5 bases and 15 bases, in that order; junction bases with no gene match: 9. CDR3 nucleotides: TGCAGCGTTCACGGGACAGGGGGTTCGGCGTTCTTC. Its translation: CSVHGTGGSAFF.

V and J are TRBV4-1 and TRBJ1-5; TRBD1 might be the D (6 bases). V gave up 3 bases and J gave up 3 bases, with 12 bases separating them. Germline CDR1 is MGHRA and CDR2 is YSYEKL. The CDR3 sequence is 15 residues long. The CDR3 region has the DNA TGCGCCAGCAGCCAGACGGACAGTACCAATCAGCCCCAGCATTTT. It codes for CASSQTDSTNQPQHF.

The J gene is TRBJ2-7, the V gene TRBV30; 7 bases are a match to TRBD1. Germline loops: CDR1 GTSNPN, CDR2 SVGIG (reference sequence). V dropped 4 bases and J dropped 9; count of bases not matched to a gene: 6. This CDR3 contains 11 residues. Written as DNA, the CDR3 is TGTGCCTGGAACCAGGGGGAGCTGCAGTACTTC. Encoded protein: CAWNQGELQYF. The whole variable domain, remainder taken from reference TRBV30 and TRBJ2-7, is SQTIHQWPATLVQPVGSPLSLECTVEGTSNPNLYWYRQAAGRGLQLLFYSVGIGQISSEVPQNLSASRPQDRQFILSSKKLLLSDSGFYLCAWNQGELQYFGPGTRLTVT.

This clone was picked up a small number of times. The V and J genes are TRBV7-2 and TRBJ1-5; D ambiguous. With 8 bases removed from V and 0 bases from J, the gap between germline ends came to 11 bases. The CDR3 length is 14 residues. CDR1 and CDR2 from the germline V gene are SGHTA and FQGNSA. The chain's CDR3 is CASALGHSNQPQHF. CDR3 coding DNA: TGTGCCAGCGCACTAGGCCATAGCAATCAGCCCCAGCATTTT. The variable domain in full, with the rest retrieved from reference TRBV7-2 and TRBJ1-5, is GAGVSQSPSNKVTEKGKDVELRCDPISGHTALYWYRQSLGQGLEFLIYFQGNSAPDKSGLPSDRFSAERTGGSVSTLTIQRTQQEDSAVYLCASALGHSNQPQHFGDGTRLSIL.

This rearrangement joins TRBV28 to TRBJ1-1, with a possible D match to TRBD1 (6 bases). The CDR3 sequence is 11 residues long. Trimming pared 7 bases from V and 8 bases from J, leaving 11 bases between. Germline V CDR1 and CDR2: MDHEN, SYDVKM. This chain's CDR3 is CASKTGREAFF. CDR3 bases: TGTGCCAGCAAAACAGGGCGGGAAGCTTTCTTT.

J is TRBJ1-1 and V is TRBV5-1; the match to TRBD1 covers 9 bases. The CDR3 length is 16 residues. CDR1 is SGHRS, CDR2 YFSETQ, per germline. The J segment lost 0 bases and the V segment lost 1 base, leaving 4 bases of the junction unmatched. The CDR3 is CASSLQGTGLNTEAFF. The DNA for the CDR3 is TGCGCCAGCAGCTTGCAAGGGACAGGGTTGAACACTGAAGCTTTCTTT.

The chain is built from TRBV4-2 and TRBJ1-2; 8 nucleotides line up with TRBD1. The length of the CDR3 is 14 residues. Germline loops: CDR1 LGHNA, CDR2 YNFKEQ. Germline trimming cut 0 bases from V and 8 bases from J; bases unmatched to any gene: 5. The CDR3: CASSQDQGAQGYTF. The CDR3 nucleotides are TGTGCCAGCAGCCAAGATCAGGGGGCGCAGGGCTACACCTTC.

With regard to this clone: This sample includes further DNA sequences coding for the same CDR3. The chain uses TRBV27 and TRBJ1-2; the D gene is possibly TRBD1 (6 bases). Germline V gives CDR1 MNHEY, CDR2 SMNVEV (reference sequence). V lost 3 bases to trimming and J lost 4 bases, with 18 bases between them. The CDR3 has 16 residues. CDR3 sequence reads: CASSFLRTGGIYGYTF. Here the CDR3 DNA reads TGTGCCAGCAGTTTTCTTAGGACGGGGGGCATCTATGGCTACACCTTC.

This clone occurred a few times. This chain joins TRBV29-1 and TRBJ2-3, with D perhaps matching TRBD2 (6 bases). CDR1 and CDR2 (germline): SQVTM, ANQGSEA. V lost 4 bases and J 8 bases, leaving 10 bases between the germline ends. The CDR3 runs to 11 residues. CDR3 residues: CSVGDGGTQYF. The DNA for the CDR3 is TGCAGCGTTGGGGACGGGGGTACGCAGTATTTT.

This clone was counted a few times. The chain combines TRBV6-4 with TRBJ2-1; the match to TRBD2 covers 7 bases. The CDR3 totals 14 residues. V shed 6 bases, J shed 8 bases, and the junction held 10 bases outside the gene matches. In germline, CDR1 is MRHNA, CDR2 SNTAGT. The CDR3 DNA sequence: TGTGCCAGCAGGAGAGCGGGGCCCGGCGATGAGCAGTTCTTC. Protein: CASRRAGPGDEQFF.

The V and J genes are TRBV7-9 and TRBJ1-1; D is unresolved. CDR3 length equals 12 residues. V was pared by 3 bases and J by 3 bases, with 5 bases between. Germline V gene data show CDR1 as SEHNR and CDR2 as FQNEAQ (reference sequence). This chain's CDR3 is CASSFEYTEAFF. Written as DNA, the CDR3 is TGTGCCAGCAGCTTCGAGTACACTGAAGCTTTCTTT.

A single count supports this clone. CDR3 coding DNA: TGTGCCAGCAGTTGGGGGGGAACTGAAGCTTTCTTT. Translating it yields CASSWGGTEAFF. This chain connects TRBV6-5 to TRBJ1-1; a possible D gene is TRBD1 (5 bases). CDR1 is MNHEY and CDR2 is SVGAGI in the germline V gene. V gave up 4 bases and J gave up 5 bases, with 8 bases separating them. The CDR3 totals 12 residues.

This chain connects TRBV19 to TRBJ1-1; 9 bases line up with TRBD1. The germline CDR1 and CDR2 sequences are LNHDA and SQIVND (reference sequence). The CDR3 loop spans 15 amino acids. V shed 2 bases, J shed 1 base, and the junction held 2 bases outside the gene matches. The CDR3 loop is CASSITGGSNTEAFF. The CDR3, as DNA: TGTGCCAGTAGTATAACAGGGGGCTCGAACACTGAAGCTTTCTTT. The entire variable domain, with the rest obtained from reference TRBV19 and TRBJ1-1, is as follows: DGGITQSPKYLFRKEGQNVTLSCEQNLNHDAMYWYRQDPGQGLRLIYYSQIVNDFQKGDIAEGYSVSREKKESFPLTVTSAQKNPTAFYLCASSITGGSNTEAFFGQGTRLTVV.

The J gene is TRBJ1-5, the V gene TRBV6-1; 9 bases are shared with TRBD1. J gave up 3 bases and V 4 bases, and 4 bases lay outside the gene matches. Germline CDR1 MNHNS, CDR2 SASEGT. This CDR3 has 15 amino acids. The CDR3 region has the DNA TGTGCCAGCAGTGCACAGGGGGCTTTCAATCAGCCCCAGCATTTT. Amino acids: CASSAQGAFNQPQHF.

CDR3 protein: CASSITLNTEAFF. Written as DNA, the CDR3 is TGTGCCAGCAGCATTACTTTGAACACTGAAGCTTTCTTT. The chain links TRBV13 to TRBJ1-1, with D unclear. V dropped 5 bases and J dropped 0 bases, with 7 bases sitting between them. Looked up from germline, CDR1 is PRHDT and CDR2 is FYEKMQ (reference sequence). There are 13 residues in the CDR3.

J is TRBJ1-1 and V is TRBV7-8; tentatively, D is TRBD1 (5 bases). In germline, CDR1 is SGHVS, CDR2 FQNEAQ. V lost 1 base to trimming and J lost 5 bases, with 17 bases between them. The length of the CDR3 is 16 residues. This chain's CDR3 is CASSLVDTLLGTEAFF. The CDR3 DNA sequence: TGTGCCAGCAGCTTAGTGGACACTCTTTTGGGAACTGAAGCTTTCTTT.